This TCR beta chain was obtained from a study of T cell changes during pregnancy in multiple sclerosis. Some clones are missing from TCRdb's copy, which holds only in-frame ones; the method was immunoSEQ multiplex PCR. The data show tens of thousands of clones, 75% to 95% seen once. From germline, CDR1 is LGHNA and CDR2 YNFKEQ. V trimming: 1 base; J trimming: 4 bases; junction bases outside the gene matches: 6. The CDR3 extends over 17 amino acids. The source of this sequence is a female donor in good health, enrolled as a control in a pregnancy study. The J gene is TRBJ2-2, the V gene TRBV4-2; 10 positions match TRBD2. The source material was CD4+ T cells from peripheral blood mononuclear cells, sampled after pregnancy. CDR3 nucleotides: TGTGCCAGCAGCCAAGGATCCGGACTAGCGGTCACCGGGGAGCTGTTTTTT. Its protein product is CASSQGSGLAVTGELFF.